This TCR beta chain was recovered during a study of shared clonotypes between healthy human individuals. Study observations and caveats: Measured sharing among donors was expected to vary with sequencing depth.

The table came from immunoSEQ multiplex PCR; TCRdb's copy has only in-frame clones and leaves some out. The sample includes about 660,000 clones, 74% of them seen just once. The V gene's germline CDR1 is PRHDT and CDR2 FYEKMQ (reference sequence). This CDR3 comprises 15 residues. V lost 4 bases, J lost 10 bases, and 23 bases lay in between. Notes on this clone: Antigen specificity is unknown.

This clonotype originated in a woman in her twenties or thirties in good health. J is TRBJ2-7 and V is TRBV13, with D perhaps TRBD2 (6 bases). The specimen was memory CD4+ T cells sorted from blood. Subset reported: CD45RA-negative fraction. DNA for the CDR3: TGTGCCAGCAGCTCTCGGGACTCTAGTACCGAGAGTCAGTACTTC. Translation gives CASSSRDSSTESQYF.